The clone carrying this T cell receptor (beta chain) was detected once. One end of the junction varies from germline; a read error may be responsible. Absence of ophthalmopathy progression within 18 months defined stable Graves' hyperthyroidism. The data were taken from a study of T cells in Graves' hyperthyroidism and ophthalmopathy. Study in general: Peripheral blood was taken when the disease was first diagnosed, before any treatment began.

Amplified TCR beta CDR3 regions came from RNA transcripts. TCR CDR3 underwent first-round RT-PCR with the HTBI primer set. TCRdb called the multiplex PCR reads again in MiXCR, with one record for every CDR3 protein. The sample holds 750,000 to 900,000 distinct CDR3 sequences, 38% seen once. The specimen was blood. The clonotype was recovered from a man younger than 35 with Graves' hyperthyroidism.

CDR3 amino acids: CASSAQGYTPHSNTEAFF. DNA of the CDR3: TGCGCCAGCAGCGCACAGGGGTATACTCCTCATTCGAACACTGAAGCTTTCTTT. The V call is TRBV9, the J call TRBJ1-1, with 7 nucleotides matching TRBD1. Germline CDR1 SGDLS, CDR2 YYNGEE. This CDR3 has 18 residues. The variable domain in full, completed from reference TRBV9 and TRBJ1-1, reads DSGVTQTPKHLITATGQRVTLRCSPRSGDLSVYWYQQSLDQGLQFLIQYYNGEERAKGNILERFSAQQFPDLHSELNLSSLELGDSALYFCASSAQGYTPHSNTEAFFGQGTRLTVV.